The 18 T cell receptor beta chains below come from one sample, sequenced in a study of CD8 T cells in Susac syndrome. When the RNA was reverse transcribed, random hexamers were used with an input of roughly 0.5 to 1 ug. TCRdb passed the immunoSEQ multiplex PCR reads through MiXCR, listing each CDR3 protein once. The sample yields roughly 76,000 distinct CDR3 sequences, over 85% seen once. Material: CD8+ T cells from PBMCs. These receptors were obtained from a human donor with Susac syndrome.

This clonotype was seen only once. The chain recombines TRBV5-1 with TRBJ1-2, with TRBD1 matching 9 bases. Germline V gene data show CDR1 as SGHRS and CDR2 as YFSETQ. The CDR3 totals 14 residues. Losses at the gene ends were 4 bases for V and 7 bases for J; bases not matched to a gene: 8. The DNA for the CDR3 is TGCGCCAGCAGCCCGACAGGGGGAGAGGGTGGCTACACCTTC. Translation gives CASSPTGGEGGYTF.

The V call is TRBV7-9, the J call TRBJ2-1; 7 nucleotides align to TRBD2. Germline V gene sequence: CDR1 SEHNR, CDR2 FQNEAQ (reference sequence). The CDR3 covers 13 residues. Germline trimming cut 5 bases from V and 9 bases from J; bases unmatched to any gene: 7. Here the CDR3 reads CASSPAGAVEQFF. The CDR3 DNA is TGTGCCAGCAGCCCCGCGGGAGCGGTTGAGCAGTTCTTC.

This rearrangement joins TRBV20-1 to TRBJ2-1, with D hard to call. Deletions cut 3 bases from V and 12 bases from J, with 21 bases between. The CDR3 is 14 amino acids. Germline V gene sequence: CDR1 DFQATT, CDR2 SNEGSKA (reference sequence). The CDR3 nucleotides read TGCAGTGCTAGCACTTGGGCCGGTGGAATGGGGCAGTTCTTC. As protein: CSASTWAGGMGQFF.

In its sample, this clonotype was seen a few times. V is TRBV19 and J is TRBJ2-1; D is uncertain. Trimming pared 3 bases from V and 0 bases from J, leaving 3 bases between. The CDR3 consists of 13 residues. CDR1 and CDR2 (germline): LNHDA, SQIVND (reference sequence). CDR3 residues: CASSISSYNEQFF. The CDR3 nucleotides are TGTGCCAGTAGTATTAGCTCCTACAATGAGCAGTTCTTC.

The chain recombines TRBV7-9 with TRBJ2-3, with unresolved D. With 5 bases removed from V and 2 bases from J, the gap between germline ends came to 14 bases. From germline, CDR1 is SEHNR and CDR2 FQNEAQ (reference sequence). This CDR3 region has 15 residues. This CDR3 is CASSQVKTNTDTQYF. The CDR3 nucleotides are TGTGCCAGCAGCCAGGTTAAAACCAACACAGATACGCAGTATTTT.

The chain combines TRBV12-3 or TRBV12-4 with TRBJ1-2; 10 nucleotides line up with TRBD1. There are 14 residues in the CDR3. V gave up 8 bases and J gave up 5 bases; unmatched junction bases: 8. The DNA of the CDR3 is TGTGCCAGCCGAGGGACAGGGGTAGGGTATGGCTACACCTTC. Translated: CASRGTGVGYGYTF.

CDR3 nucleotides: TGTGCCAGCAGTTACTGGGGCGACCAAGAGACCCAGTACTTC. As protein: CASSYWGDQETQYF. The J gene is TRBJ2-5, the V gene TRBV6-2 or TRBV6-3; D perhaps matches TRBD1 (5 bases). Trimming removed 1 base at V and 0 bases at J, with 6 bases between. The CDR3 sequence is 14 residues long. The germline V gene has CDR1 MNHEY and CDR2 SVGEGT.

The gene calls are TRBV27 and TRBJ2-7; 9 nucleotides align to TRBD2. This CDR3 is 14 amino acids long. CDR1 and CDR2 from the germline V gene are MNHEY and SMNVEV (reference sequence). V shed 6 bases, J shed 7 bases, and the junction held 10 bases outside the gene matches. The CDR3 spells CASSTLAGVSEQYF. CDR3 coding DNA: TGTGCCAGCAGCACTTTAGCGGGAGTGTCTGAGCAGTACTTC.

This chain links TRBV3-1 with TRBJ2-5; 8 bases line up with TRBD1. The CDR3 is 14 residues long. The germline V gene encodes CDR1 LGHDT and CDR2 YNNKEL (reference sequence). The junction had 7 bases not matched to a gene; V was cut back by 3 bases and J by 7 bases. The CDR3 sequence is CASSHGQGEGTQYF. The CDR3 DNA follows: TGTGCCAGCAGCCATGGACAGGGTGAAGGGACCCAGTACTTC.

This rearrangement joins TRBV19 to TRBJ2-1, with 7 bases lining up with TRBD2. Germline CDR1 LNHDA, CDR2 SQIVND (reference sequence). V was pared by 4 bases and J by 8 bases, with 8 bases of the junction left unmatched. The CDR3 is made up of 14 amino acids. Here the CDR3 reads CASSKVGGPDEQFF. The CDR3 coding sequence is TGTGCCAGTAGTAAGGTGGGAGGGCCAGATGAGCAGTTCTTC.

The chain is built from TRBV5-1 and TRBJ2-7, with 9 nucleotides matching TRBD2. CDR3 size: 16 residues. CDR1 and CDR2 from the germline V gene are SGHRS and YFSETQ. V trimming: 4 bases; J trimming: 3 bases; junction bases outside the gene matches: 11. The chain's CDR3 is CASSTGTSSRLYEQYF. As DNA, the CDR3 is TGCGCCAGCAGCACTGGGACTAGCAGTCGACTCTACGAGCAGTACTTC. The full variable domain, rest sourced from reference TRBV5-1 and TRBJ2-7, is KAGVTQTPRYLIKTRGQQVTLSCSPISGHRSVSWYQQTPGQGLQFLFEYFSETQRNKGNFPGRFSGRQFSNSRSEMNVSTLELGDSALYLCASSTGTSSRLYEQYFGPGTRLTVT.

Here the CDR3 DNA reads TGTGCCAGCAGCAGGGCGGACAGGGCGAACACTGAAGCTTTCTTT. This translates into CASSRADRANTEAFF. V is TRBV28 and J is TRBJ1-1, with 8 bases lining up with TRBD1. The CDR3 is 15 amino acids. Losses at the gene ends were 6 bases for V and 1 base for J; bases not matched to a gene: 7. The V gene's germline CDR1 is MDHEN and CDR2 SYDVKM.

This clonotype appeared a single time. This chain links TRBV29-1 with TRBJ2-7; D gene unclear. V was trimmed by 6 bases and J by 3 bases, leaving 9 bases between them. Germline V CDR1 and CDR2: SQVTM, ANQGSEA. The CDR3 loop spans 11 amino acids. The CDR3 DNA is TGCAGCGTCGATATGGACTACGAGCAGTACTTC. This encodes CSVDMDYEQYF.

This chain joins TRBV19 and TRBJ1-1, with a tentative D call TRBD1 (5 bases). V was trimmed by 3 bases and J by 5 bases, leaving 13 bases between them. This CDR3 has 14 residues. CDR1 is LNHDA, CDR2 SQIVND, per germline (reference sequence). In DNA, the CDR3 is TGTGCCAGTAGTATCTGGGGGGGTGAGACTGAAGCTTTCTTT. Translation: CASSIWGGETEAFF. Variable domain in full (rest from reference TRBV19 and TRBJ1-1): DGGITQSPKYLFRKEGQNVTLSCEQNLNHDAMYWYRQDPGQGLRLIYYSQIVNDFQKGDIAEGYSVSREKKESFPLTVTSAQKNPTAFYLCASSIWGGETEAFFGQGTRLTVV.

The rearrangement joins TRBV6-2 or TRBV6-3 to TRBJ2-7, with D possibly TRBD1 on 6 matching bases. The germline V gene has CDR1 MNHEY and CDR2 SVGEGT. V was shortened by 2 bases and J by 2 bases, with 13 bases between the two germline ends. CDR3 length: 15 residues. The CDR3 region has the DNA TGTGCCAGCAGTTACGCGCGGACAGTAGCCTACGAGCAGTACTTC. It encodes CASSYARTVAYEQYF.

This chain uses TRBV14 with TRBJ2-7; 8 bases are shared with TRBD2. V shed 8 bases, J shed 4 bases, and the junction held 10 bases outside the gene matches. Germline V gene lookup returns CDR1 SGHDN and CDR2 FVKESK. The CDR3 sequence is 14 residues long. DNA for the CDR3: TGTGCCAGCGGAAGGACTAGCACCCTTTACGAGCAGTACTTC. It is translated as CASGRTSTLYEQYF.

J is TRBJ1-6 and V is TRBV2; D ambiguous. The germline V and J ends were trimmed by 9 bases and 9 bases, with 3 bases remaining between them. The CDR3 contains 9 residues. Germline V CDR1 and CDR2: SNHLY, FYNNEI. The CDR3 DNA reads as TGTGCCAGTCGTTCACCCCTCCACTTT. It encodes CASRSPLHF.

The chain uses TRBV4-3 and TRBJ2-2; D could derive from TRBD1 or TRBD2 (6 bases each). Looked up from germline, CDR1 is LGHNA and CDR2 is YSLEER. The ends were cut back, 1 base at V and 5 bases at J, with 26 bases in the middle. This CDR3 is built from 20 residues. CDR3 DNA: TGCGCCAGCAGCCAAGTCGGAGGGAGACAGGAGACTCCTATAACCGGGGAGCTGTTTTTT. Encoded protein: CASSQVGGRQETPITGELFF.